The clone carrying this TCR beta chain has only one observation. The data originate from a study of blood T cell repertoires in COVID-19. Study-wide context: The study drew acute and convalescent COVID-19 samples from the United States, Italy and Spain. T cells, B-cell-depleted T cells, or PBMCs supplied cDNA or gDNA.

Per the original data handling: Reference gene primer amplification gave estimated nucleated cell counts. Only in-frame clones appear in the TCRdb table, and some are missing; sequencing was by immunoSEQ multiplex PCR. The V and J calls and clone size come from that table; D and trimming were worked out from the DNA. Of 290,000 or so clones in the sample, around 90% are singletons; the top ten hold roughly 2%. Trimming removed 0 bases from V and 7 bases from J, with 19 bases in between. The germline V gene encodes CDR1 KGHSH and CDR2 LQKENI. This CDR3 has 16 amino acids. V and J are TRBV18 and TRBJ2-7; TRBD2 is a possible D gene (6 bases). The clonotype was recovered from a man aged 18-30 years with active or convalescent COVID-19. The material sequenced was peripheral blood. The CDR3 loop reads CASSPPDRDWSLEQYF. The DNA for the CDR3 is TGTGCCAGCTCACCACCGGACCGGGACTGGTCTTTGGAGCAGTACTTC.